These T cell receptor beta chains were read from a single sample in a study of identical twins. TCRdb re-analysed the 5' RACE reads in MiXCR, keeping a single row per CDR3 protein. Seen here are approximately 890,000 distinct CDR3 sequences, roughly an eighth observed once, and the top ten hold about 1.6%. These data were likewise used in another study, on yellow fever vaccine responses in identical twins.

The specimen sequenced was PBMCs. Source of these receptors: a woman in her late teens or twenties in good health. CDR3s include the opening cysteine and the closing phenylalanine or tryptophan. The order of the fields is D gene, J gene, V gene, clone size, CDR3 DNA, CDR3 protein. The D gene is left open where the match is weak. Expanded clones are given a class, and other clones once, few, many or no size at all.

d_gene: TRBD1; j_gene: TRBJ1-5; v_gene: TRBV12-3/TRBV12-4; abundance: few; CDR3nt: TGTGCCAGCAGCGTCCAGGGGGTTTTGAGCAATCAGCCCCAGCATTTT; CDR3aa: CASSVQGVLSNQPQHF
d_gene: NA; j_gene: TRBJ2-3; v_gene: TRBV10-1; abundance: NA; CDR3nt: TGCGCCAGCAGTGAGCCCAAAACAGATACGCAGTATTTT; CDR3aa: CASSEPKTDTQYF
d_gene: NA; j_gene: TRBJ1-5; v_gene: TRBV19; abundance: NA; CDR3nt: TGTGCCAGTAGTCTCAAGCGAGATTATCAGCCCCAGCATTTT; CDR3aa: CASSLKRDYQPQHF
d_gene: NA; j_gene: TRBJ2-3; v_gene: TRBV7-2; abundance: NA; CDR3nt: TGTGCCAGCAGCCCCCGACCTAGGATGGGGGATACGCAGTATTTT; CDR3aa: CASSPRPRMGDTQYF
d_gene: TRBD1; j_gene: TRBJ2-1; v_gene: TRBV20-1; abundance: few; CDR3nt: TGCAGTGCTAGGGGGACAGGGAGGAATGAGCAGTTCTTC; CDR3aa: CSARGTGRNEQFF
d_gene: TRBD1; j_gene: TRBJ2-5; v_gene: TRBV28; abundance: few; CDR3nt: TGTGCCAGCAGTCTTCCGACAGGGGGCCTCGAGACCCAGTACTTC; CDR3aa: CASSLPTGGLETQYF
d_gene: NA; j_gene: TRBJ2-5; v_gene: TRBV5-1; abundance: NA; CDR3nt: TGCGCCAGCGTACCTAACCGGGGGCAAGAGACCCAGTACTTC; CDR3aa: CASVPNRGQETQYF
d_gene: NA; j_gene: TRBJ2-5; v_gene: TRBV20-1; abundance: NA; CDR3nt: TGCAGTGCTAGAGCGGGAGGTACAGGGGGAGTAGAGACCCAGTACTTC; CDR3aa: CSARAGGTGGVETQYF
d_gene: TRBD2; j_gene: TRBJ2-1; v_gene: TRBV7-3; abundance: few; CDR3nt: TGTGCCAGCAGCTACCCGGGACTAGCGTCCCTAACGGGCGCACGATCCTACAATGAGCAGTTCTTC; CDR3aa: CASSYPGLASLTGARSYNEQFF
d_gene: NA; j_gene: TRBJ1-1; v_gene: TRBV6-1; abundance: many; CDR3nt: TGTGCCAGCAGTGAAGGGAGGCAGAACACTGAAGCTTTCTTT; CDR3aa: CASSEGRQNTEAFF
d_gene: NA; j_gene: TRBJ2-5; v_gene: TRBV10-3; abundance: NA; CDR3nt: TGTGCCATCAGTGAGTCAAACGGCCAAGAGACCCAGTACTTC; CDR3aa: CAISESNGQETQYF
d_gene: NA; j_gene: TRBJ2-2; v_gene: TRBV15; abundance: many; CDR3nt: TGTGCCACCACCCCGACATTTATCGTACAGCACACCGGGGAGCTGTTTTTT; CDR3aa: CATTPTFIVQHTGELFF
d_gene: NA; j_gene: TRBJ2-5; v_gene: TRBV10-2; abundance: NA; CDR3nt: TGCGCCTGCCGCCACAGCATTCAAGAGACCCAGTACTTC; CDR3aa: CACRHSIQETQYF
d_gene: NA; j_gene: TRBJ2-1; v_gene: TRBV3-2; abundance: NA; CDR3nt: TGTGCCTGCAGCCAAGACGCACTAGCGGGAGGTGTTGGGAATGAGCAGTTCTTC; CDR3aa: CACSQDALAGGVGNEQFF
d_gene: NA; j_gene: TRBJ2-7; v_gene: TRBV29-1; abundance: many; CDR3nt: TGCAGCGTTAGTTTGGAAGCGACCTACGAGCAGTACTTC; CDR3aa: CSVSLEATYEQYF
d_gene: NA; j_gene: TRBJ2-7; v_gene: TRBV18; abundance: NA; CDR3nt: TGTGCCAGCTCACCGGGGGCACAGGGATCCTACGAGCAGTACTTC; CDR3aa: CASSPGAQGSYEQYF
d_gene: TRBD2; j_gene: TRBJ2-5; v_gene: TRBV3-1; abundance: few; CDR3nt: TGTGCCAGCAGCCAAGTGACTAGCCGACAAGAGACCCAGTACTTC; CDR3aa: CASSQVTSRQETQYF
d_gene: TRBD1; j_gene: TRBJ2-5; v_gene: TRBV7-8; abundance: few; CDR3nt: TGTGCCAGCAGAGGGACAGCCCACCAGGGTCGGGCTCAGACCCAGTACTTC; CDR3aa: CASRGTAHQGRAQTQYF
d_gene: NA; j_gene: TRBJ2-5; v_gene: TRBV7-9; abundance: NA; CDR3nt: TGTGCCAGCAGCCCTCCAGGGGCGCGAGAGACCCAGTACTTC; CDR3aa: CASSPPGARETQYF
d_gene: TRBD1; j_gene: TRBJ2-1; v_gene: TRBV5-1; abundance: few; CDR3nt: TGCGCCAGCAGCTCCCTACCGGACAGGGGAAACAATGAGCAGTTCTTC; CDR3aa: CASSSLPDRGNNEQFF
d_gene: TRBD2; j_gene: TRBJ2-2; v_gene: TRBV5-1; abundance: many; CDR3nt: TGCGCCAGCAGCTTGTCAACCAGCGGGAGTACCACCGGGGAGCTGTTTTTT; CDR3aa: CASSLSTSGSTTGELFF
d_gene: NA; j_gene: TRBJ2-3; v_gene: TRBV7-6; abundance: NA; CDR3nt: TGTGCCAGCAGCTTATACCGGGACACAGATACGCAGTATTTT; CDR3aa: CASSLYRDTDTQYF
d_gene: NA; j_gene: TRBJ2-1; v_gene: TRBV4-1; abundance: NA; CDR3nt: TGCGCCAGCAGCCAATTGAGGGGACCTCTCGATGAGCAGTTCTTC; CDR3aa: CASSQLRGPLDEQFF
d_gene: NA; j_gene: TRBJ1-2; v_gene: TRBV7-8; abundance: few; CDR3nt: TGTGCCAGCAGCCTGACAGCTCCCTATGGCTACACCTTC; CDR3aa: CASSLTAPYGYTF
d_gene: NA; j_gene: TRBJ1-2; v_gene: TRBV29-1; abundance: NA; CDR3nt: TGCAGCGTTGTGTCGGCAGGGGATTATGGCTACACCTTC; CDR3aa: CSVVSAGDYGYTF
d_gene: NA; j_gene: TRBJ2-3; v_gene: TRBV6-1; abundance: few; CDR3nt: TGTGCCAGCAGTCCTTGGGGGGTCCGCACAGATACGCAGTATTTT; CDR3aa: CASSPWGVRTDTQYF
d_gene: TRBD1; j_gene: TRBJ1-1; v_gene: TRBV5-1; abundance: few; CDR3nt: TGCGCCAGCAGCGCAGGGGGTCCGAACACTGAAGCTTTCTTT; CDR3aa: CASSAGGPNTEAFF
d_gene: NA; j_gene: TRBJ2-2; v_gene: TRBV27; abundance: NA; CDR3nt: TGTGCCAGCAGCATAGGGGTAGCCACCGGGGAGCTGTTTTTT; CDR3aa: CASSIGVATGELFF
d_gene: TRBD2; j_gene: TRBJ2-5; v_gene: TRBV7-9; abundance: NA; CDR3nt: TGTGCCAGCAGCGGGATGACTAGCGGGGATGGAGAGACCCAGTACTTC; CDR3aa: CASSGMTSGDGETQYF
d_gene: NA; j_gene: TRBJ2-1; v_gene: TRBV20-1; abundance: few; CDR3nt: TGCAGTGCTAGTACCAACAACAAAGGGAATGAGCAGTTCTTC; CDR3aa: CSASTNNKGNEQFF
d_gene: TRBD2; j_gene: TRBJ2-4; v_gene: TRBV29-1; abundance: NA; CDR3nt: TGCAGCGTTGAAGGCCGGCTAGCGGGAAACATTCAGTACTTC; CDR3aa: CSVEGRLAGNIQYF
d_gene: NA; j_gene: TRBJ1-2; v_gene: TRBV6-5; abundance: few; CDR3nt: TGTGCCAGCAGTTACACTCCTGGGAATGGCTACACCTTC; CDR3aa: CASSYTPGNGYTF
d_gene: NA; j_gene: TRBJ2-7; v_gene: TRBV3-1; abundance: few; CDR3nt: TGTGCCAGCAGCCAAGGGTTGAATCCCTACGAGCAGTACTTC; CDR3aa: CASSQGLNPYEQYF
d_gene: TRBD2; j_gene: TRBJ2-7; v_gene: TRBV4-1; abundance: few; CDR3nt: TGCGCCAGCAGCCCTCGACTAGCGGGAAACGAGCAGTACTTC; CDR3aa: CASSPRLAGNEQYF
d_gene: NA; j_gene: TRBJ1-2; v_gene: TRBV19; abundance: NA; CDR3nt: TGTGCCAGTAGATTCGTCGGGGTGCGTGGTGGCTACACCTTC; CDR3aa: CASRFVGVRGGYTF
d_gene: NA; j_gene: TRBJ1-2; v_gene: TRBV12-3/TRBV12-4; abundance: many; CDR3nt: TGTGCCACCCAAGACAGGTTTTATGGCTACACCTTC; CDR3aa: CATQDRFYGYTF
d_gene: TRBD1; j_gene: TRBJ2-1; v_gene: TRBV10-1; abundance: NA; CDR3nt: TGCGCCAGCAGTGAGTTGAGACAGGGGGTTAGCTACAATGAGCAGTTCTTC; CDR3aa: CASSELRQGVSYNEQFF
d_gene: NA; j_gene: TRBJ1-2; v_gene: TRBV7-2; abundance: few; CDR3nt: TGTGCCAGCAGCTTAGATTCGGGTTTTTATGGCTACACCTTC; CDR3aa: CASSLDSGFYGYTF
d_gene: NA; j_gene: TRBJ1-2; v_gene: TRBV10-3; abundance: many; CDR3nt: TGTGCCATCAGTGAGCAGAATAACTATGGCTACACCTTC; CDR3aa: CAISEQNNYGYTF
d_gene: NA; j_gene: TRBJ1-4; v_gene: TRBV10-3; abundance: NA; CDR3nt: TGTGCCATCAGTGAGTCACGACAGGTCGGTGGTGAAAAACTGTTTTTT; CDR3aa: CAISESRQVGGEKLFF
d_gene: NA; j_gene: TRBJ2-1; v_gene: TRBV5-8; abundance: few; CDR3nt: TGTGCCAGCAGCTTGGCCCTCAGGGTGAGCTCCTACAATGAGCAGTTCTTC; CDR3aa: CASSLALRVSSYNEQFF
d_gene: TRBD2; j_gene: TRBJ2-1; v_gene: TRBV5-1; abundance: NA; CDR3nt: TGCGCCAGCAGCTCGCTAGGACTAGATGAGGCCAATGAGCAGTTCTTC; CDR3aa: CASSSLGLDEANEQFF
d_gene: TRBD1; j_gene: TRBJ2-7; v_gene: TRBV2; abundance: few; CDR3nt: TGTGCCAGCAGTCACCAAACCGGGACAGGGGGCCCCTACGAGCAGTACTTC; CDR3aa: CASSHQTGTGGPYEQYF
d_gene: TRBD2; j_gene: TRBJ2-1; v_gene: TRBV12-3/TRBV12-4; abundance: many; CDR3nt: TGTGCCAGCAGCCTATCAAGGGTGCGGGAGTCCTACAATGAGCAGTTCTTC; CDR3aa: CASSLSRVRESYNEQFF
d_gene: NA; j_gene: TRBJ2-2; v_gene: TRBV10-3; abundance: many; CDR3nt: TGTGCCATCAGTGGCTCTAGCCCCGGGGAGCTGTTTTTT; CDR3aa: CAISGSSPGELFF
d_gene: TRBD1; j_gene: TRBJ1-5; v_gene: TRBV5-4; abundance: NA; CDR3nt: TGTGCCAGCAGCTTGGCCTCCCCGGGACAGGGCGGTAGCAATCAGCCCCAGCATTTT; CDR3aa: CASSLASPGQGGSNQPQHF
d_gene: TRBD2; j_gene: TRBJ2-2; v_gene: TRBV2; abundance: NA; CDR3nt: TGTGCCAGCAGTGAAAGACTAGCGGGAGGTCGCGACACCGGGGAGCTGTTTTTT; CDR3aa: CASSERLAGGRDTGELFF
d_gene: NA; j_gene: TRBJ2-5; v_gene: TRBV7-2; abundance: NA; CDR3nt: TGTGCCAGCAGCTTAGCGGGAGACGTGGAGACCCAGTACTTC; CDR3aa: CASSLAGDVETQYF
d_gene: NA; j_gene: TRBJ1-6; v_gene: TRBV5-1; abundance: few; CDR3nt: TGCGCCAGCAGGCCGATGGACCCGGGGGGCCATTCACCCCTCCACTTT; CDR3aa: CASRPMDPGGHSPLHF
d_gene: TRBD2; j_gene: TRBJ2-1; v_gene: TRBV7-9; abundance: few; CDR3nt: TGTGCCAGCAGCACACTAGCGGGGGGCCATTACAATGAGCAGTTCTTC; CDR3aa: CASSTLAGGHYNEQFF
d_gene: TRBD1; j_gene: TRBJ2-3; v_gene: TRBV12-3/TRBV12-4; abundance: few; CDR3nt: TGTGCCAGCAGTACGCTACCGACAGGGACCACAGATACGCAGTATTTT; CDR3aa: CASSTLPTGTTDTQYF
d_gene: TRBD1; j_gene: TRBJ1-2; v_gene: TRBV7-9; abundance: NA; CDR3nt: TGTGCCAGCAGTTGGGGGACAGGGCCCGGCTATGGCTACACCTTC; CDR3aa: CASSWGTGPGYGYTF
d_gene: NA; j_gene: TRBJ2-5; v_gene: TRBV11-2; abundance: NA; CDR3nt: TGTGCCAGCAGCTTAGTGGGGCGCGATACGGAGACCCAGTACTTC; CDR3aa: CASSLVGRDTETQYF
d_gene: TRBD2; j_gene: TRBJ2-3; v_gene: TRBV28; abundance: NA; CDR3nt: TGTGCCAGCAGTCTCCCAAAGCGGGGGGTCACAGATACGCAGTATTTT; CDR3aa: CASSLPKRGVTDTQYF